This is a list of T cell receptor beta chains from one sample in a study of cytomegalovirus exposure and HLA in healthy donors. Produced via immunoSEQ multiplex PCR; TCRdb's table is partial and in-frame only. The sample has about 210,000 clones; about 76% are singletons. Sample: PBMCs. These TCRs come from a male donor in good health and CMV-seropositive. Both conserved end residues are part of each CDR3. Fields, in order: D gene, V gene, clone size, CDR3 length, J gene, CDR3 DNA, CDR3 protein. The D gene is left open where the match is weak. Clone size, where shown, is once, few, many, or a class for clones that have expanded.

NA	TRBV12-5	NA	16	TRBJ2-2	TGTGCTAGTGCCCCCCCGGGGCGGGAAGGCACCGGGGAGCTGTTTTTT	CASAPPGREGTGELFF
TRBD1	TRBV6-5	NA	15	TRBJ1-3	TGTGCCAGCAGTCGACAGGGACCAGCCGGAAACACCATATATTTT	CASSRQGPAGNTIYF
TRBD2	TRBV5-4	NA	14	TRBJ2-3	TGTGCCAGCAGCTTTAGCGGGAGGGCAGATACGCAGTATTTT	CASSFSGRADTQYF
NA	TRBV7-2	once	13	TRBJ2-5	TGTGCCAGCAGCCCAAAGACAGCCGCGGCCCAGTACTTC	CASSPKTAAAQYF
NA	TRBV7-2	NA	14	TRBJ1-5	TGTGCCAGCAGCTTAGAAAGAGATTATCAGCCCCAGCATTTT	CASSLERDYQPQHF
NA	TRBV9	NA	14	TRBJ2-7	TGTGCCAGCAGCGTAGATACAGGACCCTACGAGCAGTACTTC	CASSVDTGPYEQYF
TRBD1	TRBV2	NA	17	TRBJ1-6	TGTGCCAGCAATCCAAGAGACAGGGGTGTTTGGGATTCACCCCTCCACTTT	CASNPRDRGVWDSPLHF
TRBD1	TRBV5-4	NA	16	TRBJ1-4	TGTGCCAGCAGCTTCGACAGGGGCGCAACTAATGAAAAACTGTTTTTT	CASSFDRGATNEKLFF
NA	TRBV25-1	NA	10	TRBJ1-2	TGTGCCAGTTTTTCCCTTGGCTACACCTTC	CASFSLGYTF
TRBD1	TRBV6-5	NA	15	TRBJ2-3	TGTGCCAGCAGTTACACGCCCGGGACAGGGGGGCAACAGTATTTT	CASSYTPGTGGQQYF
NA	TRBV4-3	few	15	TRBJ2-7	TGCGCCAGCAGCCAAGATCTTGGCAGGGGTCACGAGCAGTACTTC	CASSQDLGRGHEQYF
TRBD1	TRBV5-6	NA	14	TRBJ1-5	TGTGCCAGCAGCCACAGGGGTCGGGGGCAGCCCCAGCATTTT	CASSHRGRGQPQHF
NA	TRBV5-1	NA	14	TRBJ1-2	TGCGCCAGCAGCTTGGAGGCCGGGACATATGGCTACACCTTC	CASSLEAGTYGYTF
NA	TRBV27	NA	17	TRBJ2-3	TGTGCCAGCAGTTTAGCCAGACAGGGCACGATGGGTCTAGCGAGGTATTTT	CASSLARQGTMGLARYF
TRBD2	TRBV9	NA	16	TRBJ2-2	TGTGCCAGCAGCGCGGGACTAGCGGGAAACACCGGGGAGCTGTTTTTT	CASSAGLAGNTGELFF
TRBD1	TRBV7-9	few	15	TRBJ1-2	TGTGCCAGCAGCTATTGGGACAGGGAAAGGGATGGCTACACCTTC	CASSYWDRERDGYTF
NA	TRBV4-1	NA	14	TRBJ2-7	TGCGCCAGCAGCCAGGAAGGGACTCTCTACGAGCAGTACTTC	CASSQEGTLYEQYF
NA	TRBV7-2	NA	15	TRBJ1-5	TGTGCCAGCAGCTTTGGAGGGGTGAGCAATCAGCCCCAGCATTTT	CASSFGGVSNQPQHF
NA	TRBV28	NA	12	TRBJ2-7	TGTGCCAGCAGTCTGAGCGCGGGCGAGCAGTACTTC	CASSLSAGEQYF
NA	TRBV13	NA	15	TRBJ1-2	TGTGCCAGCAGCTTAGGGATCAGGGTCTCAAATGGCTACACCTTC	CASSLGIRVSNGYTF